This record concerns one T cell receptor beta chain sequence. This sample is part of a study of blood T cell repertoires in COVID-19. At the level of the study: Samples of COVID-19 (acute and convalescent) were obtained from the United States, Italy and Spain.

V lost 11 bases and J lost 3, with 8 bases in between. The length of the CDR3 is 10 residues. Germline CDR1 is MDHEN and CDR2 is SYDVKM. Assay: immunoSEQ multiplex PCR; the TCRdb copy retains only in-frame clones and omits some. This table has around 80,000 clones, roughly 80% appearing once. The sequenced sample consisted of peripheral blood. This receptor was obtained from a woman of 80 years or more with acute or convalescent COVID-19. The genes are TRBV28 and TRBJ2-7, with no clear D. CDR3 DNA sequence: TGTGCCTGTGGGCACTACGAGCAGTACTTC. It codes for CACGHYEQYF. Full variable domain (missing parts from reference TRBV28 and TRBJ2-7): DVKVTQSSRYLVKRTGEKVFLECVQDMDHENMFWYRQDPGLGLRLIYFSYDVKMKEKGDIPEGYSVSREKKERFSLILESASTNQTSMYLCACGHYEQYFGPGTRLTVT.